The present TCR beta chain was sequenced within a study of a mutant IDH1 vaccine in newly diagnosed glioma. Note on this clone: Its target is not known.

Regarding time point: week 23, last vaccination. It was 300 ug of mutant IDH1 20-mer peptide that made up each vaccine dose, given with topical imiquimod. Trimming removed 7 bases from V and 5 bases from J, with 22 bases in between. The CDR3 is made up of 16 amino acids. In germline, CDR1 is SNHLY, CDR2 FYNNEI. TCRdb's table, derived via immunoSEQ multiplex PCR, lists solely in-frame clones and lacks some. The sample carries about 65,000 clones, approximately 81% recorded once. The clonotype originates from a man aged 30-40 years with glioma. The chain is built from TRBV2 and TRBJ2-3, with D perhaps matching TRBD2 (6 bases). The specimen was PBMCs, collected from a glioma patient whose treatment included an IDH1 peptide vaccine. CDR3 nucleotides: TGTGCCAGCACCCCGGCGGGGAGGAAGAACGTAGATACGCAGTATTTT. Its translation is CASTPAGRKNVDTQYF.